The T cell receptor beta chain under discussion was sequenced for a study of graft-versus-host responses after intestinal transplantation. Study summary: Recipients were all induced with anti-thymocyte globulin, then given tacrolimus and steroids for approximately three years. General observations from the study: Early after transplant, HvG declines were associated with peak levels of circulating GvH clones. Recipient-marrow GvH clones were detected, some having first appeared in ileum or blood.

In regard to this clone: The antigen is not known.

The CDR3 spans 17 residues. Trimming stripped 0 bases from V and 3 bases from J, with 18 bases between. The germline CDR1 and CDR2 sequences are SGHAT and FQDESV (reference sequence). Sequencing used immunoSEQ multiplex PCR; TCRdb keeps in-frame clones, though not all of them. The data hold nearly 20,000 clones, with approximately 86% observed a single time. The TCR was taken from a human patient who received an intestinal transplant, so some T cells may come from the graft donor. The sequencing used PBMCs, collected about 230 days after intestinal transplant. This rearrangement joins TRBV11-1 to TRBJ2-7; weak D call: TRBD1 (5 bases). CDR3 bases: TGTGCCAGCAGCTTAGCGAAAATAACGGGCAGGGACTACGAGCAGTACTTC. As protein: CASSLAKITGRDYEQYF. Looking up the rest from reference TRBV11-1 and TRBJ2-7 gives the full variable domain: EAEVAQSPRYKITEKSQAVAFWCDPISGHATLYWYRQILGQGPELLVQFQDESVVDDSQLPKDRFSAERLKGVDSTLKIQPAELGDSAMYLCASSLAKITGRDYEQYFGPGTRLTVT.